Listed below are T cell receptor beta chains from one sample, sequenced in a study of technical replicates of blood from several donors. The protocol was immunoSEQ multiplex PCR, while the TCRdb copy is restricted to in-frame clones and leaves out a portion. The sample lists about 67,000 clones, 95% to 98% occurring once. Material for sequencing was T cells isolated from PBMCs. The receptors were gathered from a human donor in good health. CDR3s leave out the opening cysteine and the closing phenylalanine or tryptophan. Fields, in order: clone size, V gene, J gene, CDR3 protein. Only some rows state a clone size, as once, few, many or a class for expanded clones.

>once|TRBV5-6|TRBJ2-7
ASSYKGQVTYEQY
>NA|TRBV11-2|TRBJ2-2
ASSLIGLAGMGGELF
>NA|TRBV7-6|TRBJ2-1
ASSFGQLYNEQF
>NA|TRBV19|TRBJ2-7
ASSIGTGGYEQY
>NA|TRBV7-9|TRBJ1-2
ASSPWTVYGYT
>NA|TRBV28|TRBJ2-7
ASRKQGVSYEQY
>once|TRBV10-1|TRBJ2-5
ASSENRRQQY
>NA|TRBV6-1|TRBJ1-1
ASIVREVVAEAF
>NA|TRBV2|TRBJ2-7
ASSDRTLTVYEQY
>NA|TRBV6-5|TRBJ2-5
ASGPTGVGQETQY
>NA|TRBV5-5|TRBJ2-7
ASSPSGTTYEQY
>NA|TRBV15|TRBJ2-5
ATSRDQRGGETQY
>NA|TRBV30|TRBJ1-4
AWTPPLGQGATNEKLF
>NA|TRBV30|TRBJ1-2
AWSQGAGFHGYT
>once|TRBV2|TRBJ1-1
ASSVSGRNTEAF
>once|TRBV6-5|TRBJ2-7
ASSRQGSYEQY
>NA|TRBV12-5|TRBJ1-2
ASGQGNYGYT
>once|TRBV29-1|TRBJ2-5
SVRKEYETQY
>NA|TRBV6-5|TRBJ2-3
ASSRTSTDTQY
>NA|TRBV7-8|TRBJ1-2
ASSLYGQAQPPNYGYT
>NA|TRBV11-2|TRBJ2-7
ASSPGQGALSSSYEQY
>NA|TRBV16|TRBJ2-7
ASSHGDSSYEQY
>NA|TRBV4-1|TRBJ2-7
ASTPGPEGRYEQY
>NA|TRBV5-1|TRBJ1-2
ASSLTANYGYT
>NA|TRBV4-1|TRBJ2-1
ASSQDRQGAYNEQF
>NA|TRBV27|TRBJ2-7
ASKFTGQIYEQY
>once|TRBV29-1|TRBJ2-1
SVGSGRLDNEQF
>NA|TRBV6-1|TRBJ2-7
ASTYSYEQY
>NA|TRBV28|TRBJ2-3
ASSLRQEGTHTHTDTQY
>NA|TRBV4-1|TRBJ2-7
ASSQEGIGGGAYEQY
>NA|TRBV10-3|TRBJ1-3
AISEARQGLGNTIY
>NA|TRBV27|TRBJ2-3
ASSPQTSGFTDTQY
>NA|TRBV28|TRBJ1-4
ASSPGTPNEKLF
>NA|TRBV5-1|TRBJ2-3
ASSFGGGPEY
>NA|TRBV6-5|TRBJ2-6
ASSYGASGANVLT
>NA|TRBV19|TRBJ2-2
ASSTGLAGGLAGELF
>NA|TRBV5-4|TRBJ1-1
ASSLLSRNTEAF
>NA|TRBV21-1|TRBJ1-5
ASSRRQGCNQPQH
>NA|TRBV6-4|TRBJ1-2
ASSVAPGANYGYT
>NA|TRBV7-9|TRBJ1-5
ASSSGTGSSNQPQH
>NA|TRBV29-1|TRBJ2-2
SVEGPLGTGELF
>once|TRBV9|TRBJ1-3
ASSVTGKLGNTIY
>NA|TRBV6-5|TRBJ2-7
ASSWGQGAYEQY
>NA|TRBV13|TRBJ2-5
ASSRGRSGGETQY
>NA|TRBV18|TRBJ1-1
ASSHRDSRAF
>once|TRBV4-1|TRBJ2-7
ASSLGTSGSSYEQY
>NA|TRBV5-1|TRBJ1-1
ASSLWGDSTEAF
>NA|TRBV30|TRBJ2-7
AWSVSRGLHYEQY
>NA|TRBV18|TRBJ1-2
ASSPNRANLPTTYGYT
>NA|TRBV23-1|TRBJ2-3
ASTGLAVCTDTQY
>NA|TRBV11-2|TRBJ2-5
ASSLVGGGETQY
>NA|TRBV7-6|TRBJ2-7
ASSLGDRGYEQY
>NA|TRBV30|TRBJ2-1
AWSSGTRAYNEQF
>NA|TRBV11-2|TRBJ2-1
ASSRPRVGHKQF
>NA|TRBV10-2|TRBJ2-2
ASSEGGYSNIEELF